This T cell receptor (beta chain) was retrieved from a study of blood T cell repertoires in COVID-19. V lost 6 bases, J lost 7 bases, and 17 bases stayed unmatched. CDR3 length equals 18 residues. Germline V gene lookup returns CDR1 SNHLY and CDR2 FYNNEI. Under the authors' procedure: Estimation of nucleated cell counts relied on the amplification of reference gene primers. Profiled with immunoSEQ multiplex PCR; TCRdb holds only in-frame clones, not every one. For V, J and clone size, that table is used; D and trimming come from the DNA. The sample consists of around 60,000 clones, 84% of them appearing once. Seattle's enrolled individuals joined amid active infection and were then monitored longitudinally.

The receptor was derived from a man in his sixties with COVID-19, enrolled during active disease. The chain carries TRBV2 and TRBJ2-2; 10 bases match TRBD2. Sequenced input: peripheral blood. Here the CDR3 reads CASRNLLGSGREGGELFF. CDR3 DNA: TGTGCCAGCAGGAACCTTTTAGGGAGCGGGAGGGAAGGCGGGGAGCTGTTTTTT.